A single TCR beta chain is shown here with its context. This clone's antigen is unknown. No base quality values were provided; no much bigger clone lies one nucleotide off. The library came from the immunoSEQ multiplex PCR assay. A mixture of 60 forward primers for TCR Vbeta segments and 13 reverse primers for TCR Jbeta segments was used in the multiplex PCR. The CDR3 region of rearranged TCR beta genes was amplified from genomic DNA with a multiplex PCR assay. Amplified TCR beta libraries were sequenced as 87-base-pair reads on the Illumina HiSeq System. In the authors' own workflow: A later analysis counted approximately 84 million unique TCR beta chains across the approximately 700 repertoires, and around 9.9 million of these chains were shared by at least two donors. Raw reads were error-corrected and collapsed into unique sequences with a nearest-neighbor algorithm that merged closely related sequences to remove PCR and sequencing errors. CDR3 sequences were aligned to IMGT reference sequences to assign V, D and J gene segments. For a sequence to be retained, at least a six-nucleotide match to both a V gene segment and a J gene segment was required. Rearrangements were called productive when the CDR3 lacked stop codons and stayed in frame with V and J; all others were non-productive. CDR3 was defined by IMGT convention, running from the second conserved V-encoded cysteine to the conserved J-encoded phenylalanine. The earlier analysis of 587 of the donors excluded any sequence lacking an unambiguous match to a single V gene segment. An earlier analysis of several hundred of the donors called V segments functional above 56.7% productive rearrangements and segregating when the between-donor standard deviation exceeded 5%. A statistical classification framework was built to diagnose cytomegalovirus status from the catalog of TCR beta chain sequences. A later analysis assigned V and J genes by comparing TCR nucleotide sequences with IMGT/GENE-DB human TR gene sequences. A later analysis assigned CDR3 sequences and most-parsimonious VDJ recombination scenarios with the TCRdist pipeline. In a later analysis, every TCR beta chain was defined by the combination of its CDR3 amino acid sequence and its V-gene family, and reads without a unique V-gene family were dropped. To address suspected cross-contamination and a sequencing artifact, a later analysis removed 592 highly shared, low-generation-probability nucleotide sequences. A later analysis calculated a clonal expansion index for each public chain from normalized within-repertoire ranks of inferred template counts. A later analysis computed generation probabilities with a VDJ recombination model fitted to out-of-frame rearrangements, and checked the results against IGoR. Hypergeometric tests were used in a later analysis to score TCR-TCR, TCR-HLA and TCR-CMV co-occurrence, with a repertoire-size bias correction applied to the TCR pairs. False discovery rates were estimated in a later analysis by permuting HLA or CMV assignments 20 times. In a later analysis, co-occurring TCRs were grouped using DBSCAN, with TCRdist sequence similarity added in when clustering inside HLA-allele-positive subsets. For co-occurrence clustering, repertoires with fewer than 30,000 or more than 120,000 public chains were excluded, along with roughly five repertoires with anomalous nucleotide sharing. The table was pulled from immuneACCESS by TCRdb, which kept in-frame rearrangements only. Such tables lose some clones; where checked, under half of the loss comes from unresolved V genes, and the rest has no known cause. Clone size and the V and J calls come from that table; the DNA yielded D and trimming. The sample profile shows 150,000 to 200,000 clones; about 88% of them were found once. The top ten clonotypes cover less than 2.5% of the sample.

The data derive from a study of cytomegalovirus exposure and HLA in healthy donors (dated by TCRdb to the late 2010s). Context from the whole study: In an earlier analysis of approximately 500 of the donors, 250 to 300 Gb of sequence data and some 120 million unique TCR beta sequences from 150 million to 200 million T cells were reported. Every repertoire in the discovery cohort had been generated on one and the same sequencing platform. Across approximately 400 genotyped donors of the cohort, an average of about 240,000 unique TCR beta nucleotide sequences per donor were sequenced, and roughly a sixth of those sequences were non-productive. The number of donors typed differed by locus, with 629-630 for A, B, C, DRB1 and DQB1, roughly 520 for DQA1, 600 to 610 for DPA1, and approximately 470 for DPB1. Class I and class II HLA loci were covered by the typing at four-digit resolution. Using immunosequencing, the study profiled T cell repertoires from 500 to 800 subjects and related those repertoires to cytomegalovirus serostatus. Because of strong linkage in the cohort, five DR-DQ haplotypes were treated as single units for association and clustering. Donor age, sex, ethnicity and CMV serostatus were collected together with the repertoire data. Rather than using new phenotypic data, the later analysis identified candidate immune exposures from TCR beta sequences and from how often those sequences occurred across donors. The study was designed to test whether signatures of past pathogen exposure could be identified by cataloging public T cell receptors. The genetic ancestry cluster associated with self-reported Caucasian donors included over 65% of the approximately 410 genotyped donors. To study patterns of TCR occurrence, a later analysis re-analyzed previously published TCR beta repertoires from 550 to 800 donors and added high-resolution HLA genotyping. High-throughput TCR immunosequencing, statistical association of individual TCRs with disease status, and machine learning were combined to predict cytomegalovirus infection status. A later genetic analysis used genome-wide SNP genotypes for 398 of the 666 donors, treating that subset as a discovery cohort. In addition to the first cohort of roughly 700 subjects, a separate validation cohort of approximately 120 different subjects was used. An earlier analysis of around 580 of the donors used high-throughput TCR beta sequencing to judge whether each TCR beta V gene segment behaved as functional or pseudogenic. About 330 gigabases of sequencing data and tens of millions of unique TCR sequences made up an early release that covered 500 to 700 HLA-typed donors. What the study reported, not specific to this receptor: The authors suggested that the approach could potentially be generalized to other disease states and immunological phenotypes. A later analysis found that TCR association rates varied across HLA loci, with DRB1 alleles showing the most associated TCRs and HLA-C alleles the fewest. Because HLA typing was missing for some donors at each locus, association tests included only the typed subset. In vitro tests confirmed that a few of the cytomegalovirus-associated TCR beta chains recognize cytomegalovirus antigens. While some public TCRs were present in many individuals, most TCR sequences turned up only very rarely across donors. In a later genetic analysis, a missense DCLRE1C variant was associated with V-gene and J-gene trimming of TCR beta chains, and the association was replicated in an independent cohort. A further reported finding was that TCR beta sequences accurately predicted the HLA-A and HLA-B alleles for most subjects in the first cohort. A later analysis associated 16,951 TCR beta sequences with specific HLA alleles at a false discovery rate of 0.05. The cohort was sequenced for TCR beta chains only, and without alpha or paired-chain data the features that could be detected were limited. A later analysis reported that several top co-occurrence clusters appeared linked to parvovirus B19, influenza, CMV and Epstein-Barr virus. Linkage disequilibrium might explain the correlated functional status among segregating V segments, but an unknown experimental factor could not be excluded. When HLA alleles, especially DR and DQ, strongly co-occurred, attributing TCR associations to individual alleles was difficult. The classifier was reported to diagnose cytomegalovirus status with high specificity and sensitivity in both the original cohort and the validation cohort. In the study, some 160 TCR beta chains were listed as associated with cytomegalovirus. CMV serostatus was the only immune exposure information available for the cohort. A cluster of highly shared sequence variants was judged likely to represent a technical artifact of the sequencing pipeline. An earlier analysis of around 600 of the donors showed that most TCR beta V segments appeared in productive rearrangements either about 90% or about 30% of the time, which broadly matched IMGT annotations. Presence/absence analyses assumed roughly uniform sequencing depth across donors, an assumption that may not hold. In a later analysis, HLA-associated TCR beta chains showed more clonal expansion and lower generation probabilities than non-associated chains that were equally common. Because counts were too low, around 17 rarely observed V segments, including chromosome 9 orphons, were left out of the earlier analysis of some 600 of the donors. The 87-base-pair reads could not distinguish some IMGT-functional V segments, including TRBV6-2 and TRBV6-3, so those segments were excluded. According to a later genetic analysis, donors in an Asian-associated ancestry cluster had fewer N-insertions in productive TCRs than the roughly 660-donor mean. According to a later analysis, most CMV-associated TCR beta chains appeared to be HLA-restricted, and the HLA associations seemed to be driven largely by CMV exposure.

The CDR3 holds 15 amino acids from the cysteine to the phenylalanine. Of all the DNA, just the CDR3 is kept, 45 bases in frame from base 1. V is cut by 4 bases and J by 4 bases, and the space between the germline ends is 15 bases. The germline V gene yields SNHLY for CDR1 and FYNNEI for CDR2. The cohort was made up of 666 healthy bone marrow donors. At the time of sampling, all cohort members were nominally healthy, though unrecorded immune exposures were likely present. The donor tested CMV seropositive, placing the donor among the roughly 300 seropositive members of the cohort. A peripheral blood sample was provided by each donor, and peripheral blood mononuclear cells were used for TCR beta sequencing. Genomic DNA extraction from the blood cell samples was performed with the Qiagen DNeasy Blood Extraction Kit.

This TCR derives from a man younger than 35 in good health and CMV-seropositive. The chain is made from TRBV2 and TRBJ2-3, and perhaps TRBD2 as D gene, on 6 matching bases. The sequencing input was PBMCs. The CDR3 protein is CASSVNVGGADTQYF. In nucleotide form, the sequence is TGTGCCAGCAGTGTTAATGTGGGAGGCGCAGATACGCAGTATTTT.